A single sample gave rise to the 27 T cell receptor beta chains below, sequenced in a study of blood T cell repertoires in COVID-19. The data were produced by immunoSEQ multiplex PCR, yet TCRdb's version contains in-frame clones alone and is incomplete. The table records about 63,000 clones, roughly 88% of them present only once. Sequencing used peripheral blood. All receptors come from a human donor in a cohort sampled during active COVID-19.

The CDR3 DNA is TGCGCCAGCAGCTTGCCTCAGGGGGCCTCTGGAAACACCATATATTTT. It specifies CASSLPQGASGNTIYF. The rearrangement links TRBV5-1 to TRBJ1-3; 8 bases align to TRBD1. CDR3 size: 16 residues. Germline V gene data show CDR1 as SGHRS and CDR2 as YFSETQ. Trimming removed 1 base from V and 0 bases from J; junction bases left unmatched: 3.

The V and J genes are TRBV7-2 and TRBJ2-3, with D tentatively TRBD2 (6 bases). Trimming took off 5 bases at V and 4 bases at J, with 13 bases between the two ends. The germline V gene has CDR1 SGHTA and CDR2 FQGNSA. The CDR3 covers 14 residues. The CDR3 sequence is CASSPGTPSDTQYF. CDR3 in DNA: TGTGCCAGCAGCCCCGGGACTCCATCAGATACGCAGTATTTT.

The chain has TRBV4-3 and TRBJ1-3; 7 bases align to TRBD1. This CDR3 comprises 16 residues. The junction had 6 bases not matched to a gene; V was cut back by 4 bases and J by 0 bases. Germline values: CDR1 LGHNA, CDR2 YSLEER. CDR3 loop: CASSRQDRVSGNTIYF. CDR3 sequence (DNA): TGCGCCAGCAGCCGCCAAGACAGGGTCTCTGGAAACACCATATATTTT.

This clone was counted once. The chain links TRBV5-8 to TRBJ2-1; D remains ambiguous. Germline loops: CDR1 SGHTS, CDR2 YDEGEE. The V gene lost 3 bases and the J gene lost 2 bases, with 15 bases spanning the gap. The CDR3 is made up of 16 amino acids. The CDR3 is CASSSLTYVAYNEQFF. CDR3 nucleotides: TGTGCCAGCAGCTCTCTAACTTACGTCGCCTACAATGAGCAGTTCTTC. Based on the CDR3 plus reference TRBV5-8 and TRBJ2-1, the full variable domain is EAGVTQSPTHLIKTRGQQATLRCSPISGHTSVYWYQQALGLGLQFLLWYDEGEERNRGNFPPRFSGRQFPNYSSELNVNALELEDSALYLCASSSLTYVAYNEQFFGPGTRLTVL.

The rearrangement joins TRBV2 to TRBJ1-4; no clear D gene. Trimming shortened V by 5 bases and J by 3 bases, and 10 bases separated the two germline ends. The germline CDR1 and CDR2 sequences are SNHLY and FYNNEI. The CDR3 runs to 14 residues. CDR3 DNA: TGTGCCAGCAGTTCGACAAGCCCTAATGAAAAACTGTTTTTT. It yields the protein CASSSTSPNEKLFF.

The chain has TRBV12-5 and TRBJ1-2; D unclear. V was trimmed by 6 bases and J by 0 bases, leaving 8 bases between them. This CDR3 contains 13 residues. The germline V gene has CDR1 LGHNT and CDR2 FRNRAP. CDR3 region: CASGRGSNYGYTF. In nucleotides, the CDR3 is TGTGCTAGTGGGCGAGGCTCTAACTATGGCTACACCTTC. Full variable domain (missing parts from reference TRBV12-5 and TRBJ1-2): DARVTQTPRHKVTEMGQEVTMRCQPILGHNTVFWYRQTMMQGLELLAYFRNRAPLDDSGMPKDRFSAEMPDATLATLKIQPSEPRDSAVYFCASGRGSNYGYTFGSGTRLTVV.

The genes are TRBV6-6 and TRBJ1-5; unclear D gene. V lost 8 bases and J lost 0, with 8 bases in between. CDR1 is MNHNY and CDR2 is SVGAGI in the germline V gene (reference sequence). The CDR3 is 13 residues long. Here the CDR3 DNA reads TGTGCCAGCGGACTTAATAGCAATCAGCCCCAGCATTTT. Translating it yields CASGLNSNQPQHF.

This clone was recorded only once. The genes are TRBV27 and TRBJ2-2; TRBD2 might be the D (6 bases). Germline values: CDR1 MNHEY, CDR2 SMNVEV (reference sequence). Trimming cost V 4 bases and J 6 bases, with 15 bases left between them. The CDR3 consists of 15 residues. The CDR3 loop is CASSYTPEGPGELFF. CDR3 nucleotides: TGTGCCAGCAGTTACACCCCGGAGGGTCCCGGGGAGCTGTTTTTT.

The chain uses TRBV5-4 and TRBJ2-1, with 10 positions matching TRBD2. Germline values: CDR1 SGHNT, CDR2 YYREEE (reference sequence). This CDR3 region has 15 residues. Trimming at V came to 2 bases and at J to 5 bases, leaving 4 bases not matched to a gene. In DNA, the CDR3 is TGTGCCAGCAGCTTCCTAGCGGGGGAGAACAATGAGCAGTTCTTC. It yields the protein CASSFLAGENNEQFF.

V and J are TRBV7-2 and TRBJ1-4; D perhaps matches TRBD1 (6 bases). The V gene lost 5 bases and the J gene lost 8 bases, with 18 bases spanning the gap. The CDR3 extends over 15 amino acids. Germline CDR1 SGHTA, CDR2 FQGNSA. The CDR3 sequence is CASSTGQTRGEKLFF. CDR3 DNA sequence: TGTGCCAGCAGCACCGGACAGACCCGAGGGGAAAAACTGTTTTTT.

V is TRBV7-9 and J is TRBJ2-1; D perhaps matches TRBD2 (6 bases). Germline values: CDR1 SEHNR, CDR2 FQNEAQ (reference sequence). Trimming left V 5 bases short and J 9 bases short, with 20 bases between. CDR3 length equals 15 residues. The CDR3 DNA follows: TGTGCCAGCAGCCCGGGGACTGGGGGAGACAGTGAGCAGTTCTTC. Amino acid sequence: CASSPGTGGDSEQFF.

The chain is built from TRBV24-1 and TRBJ2-5; 11 bases are shared with TRBD1. Germline CDR1 KGHDR, CDR2 SFDVKD. The CDR3 runs 14 residues. The ends lost 7 bases at V and 4 bases at J; junction bases unmatched: 4. DNA of the CDR3: TGTGCCACCAGGGGACAGGGGGGCCTAGAGACCCAGTACTTC. Translating it yields CATRGQGGLETQYF.

The V and J genes are TRBV18 and TRBJ2-2, with D perhaps TRBD2 (6 bases). Deletions cut 1 base from V and 1 base from J, with 10 bases between. This CDR3 is 16 amino acids long. Per germline, CDR1 KGHSH and CDR2 LQKENI. Written as DNA, the CDR3 is TGTGCCAGCTCACCACGGACGGGAGTGAACACCGGGGAGCTGTTTTTT. It specifies CASSPRTGVNTGELFF.

The chain recombines TRBV5-4 with TRBJ2-7; TRBD2 matches at 15 bases. The V gene end was trimmed by 4 bases and the J gene end by 2 bases; junction bases not matched to a gene: 4. The CDR3 has 16 residues. Per the germline V gene, CDR1 is SGHNT and CDR2 is YYREEE (reference sequence). The CDR3 sequence: CASSRGLAGGPYEQYF. The CDR3 DNA is TGTGCCAGCAGCAGGGGACTAGCGGGGGGCCCCTACGAGCAGTACTTC.

The chain has TRBV7-9 and TRBJ2-5, with 10 bases matching TRBD2. The V gene's germline CDR1 is SEHNR and CDR2 FQNEAQ (reference sequence). There are 15 residues in the CDR3. Trimming at V came to 2 bases and at J to 5 bases, leaving 5 bases not matched to a gene. CDR3 sequence reads: CASSLSAGGKETQYF. Written as DNA, the CDR3 is TGTGCCAGCAGCTTATCAGCGGGGGGGAAGGAGACCCAGTACTTC.

The chain carries TRBV3-1 (or the pseudogene TRBV3-2) and TRBJ2-7; TRBD2 agrees at 10 bases. The CDR3 runs to 14 residues. Unmatched junction bases numbered 6, after V lost 5 bases and J lost 5 bases. The germline V gene encodes CDR1 LGHDT and CDR2 YNNKEL (reference sequence). CDR3 region: CASSVSGGLDEQYF. CDR3 nucleotide sequence: TGTGCCAGCAGCGTTAGCGGGGGGCTCGACGAGCAGTACTTC.

The chain carries TRBV3-1 (or the pseudogene TRBV3-2) and TRBJ1-1, with 7 nucleotides matching TRBD1. This CDR3 comprises 14 residues. Trimming cost V 5 bases and J 1 base; bases outside gene matches: 4. Per the germline V gene, CDR1 is LGHDT and CDR2 is YNNKEL (reference sequence). Here the CDR3 reads CASSARQGNTEAFF. The DNA of the CDR3 is TGTGCCAGCAGCGCCCGACAGGGGAACACTGAAGCTTTCTTT.

This chain uses TRBV10-1 with TRBJ2-1, with D possibly TRBD2 on 5 matching bases. Germline CDR1 WNHNN, CDR2 SYGVQD (reference sequence). With 3 bases removed from V and 4 bases from J, the gap between germline ends came to 16 bases. The CDR3 has 16 residues. The CDR3 bases are TGCGCCAGCAGTGACCCTGGACTGGGGAGATACAATGAGCAGTTCTTC. It codes for CASSDPGLGRYNEQFF.

The rearrangement joins TRBV27 to TRBJ1-3; maybe TRBD1 (6 bases). V gave up 8 bases and J gave up 3 bases, with 14 bases separating them. CDR1 MNHEY and CDR2 SMNVEV come from the germline V gene (reference sequence). The CDR3 is 14 residues long. The CDR3 DNA reads TGTGCCAGCCAGCAGGCAGGGGTTGGAAACACCATATATTTT. Translating it yields CASQQAGVGNTIYF.

This chain connects TRBV11-2 to TRBJ2-5; TRBD2 aligns across 8 bases. This CDR3 has 15 residues. J lost 3 bases, V lost 5 bases, and 8 bases had no gene match. From germline, CDR1 is SGHAT and CDR2 FQNNGV. This CDR3 reads CASSNGLARKETQYF. As DNA, the CDR3 is TGTGCCAGCAGCAACGGACTAGCCCGCAAAGAGACCCAGTACTTC.

This CDR3 is CASSLVARGMKTQYF. The CDR3 coding sequence is TGTGCCAGCAGCTTGGTGGCCAGGGGGATGAAGACCCAGTACTTC. The V and J genes are TRBV5-5 and TRBJ2-5; 7 bases map to TRBD1. Germline values: CDR1 SGHKS, CDR2 YYEKEE (reference sequence). Unmatched junction bases numbered 8, after V lost 0 bases and J lost 6 bases. This CDR3 has 15 amino acids.

The CDR3 loop reads CASSLTSGASTDTQYF. In nucleotides, the CDR3 is TGCGCCAGCAGCCTGACTAGCGGAGCCAGCACAGATACGCAGTATTTT. V and J are TRBV5-1 and TRBJ2-3, with 9 bases fitting TRBD2. This CDR3 spans 16 amino acids. Germline-derived CDR1 and CDR2 are SGHRS and YFSETQ. The ends lost 4 bases at V and 0 bases at J; junction bases unmatched: 6.

This clone is a singleton in its sample. This sequence joins TRBV7-9 and TRBJ2-7; 8 bases map to TRBD1. The junction had 7 bases not matched to a gene; V was cut back by 3 bases and J by 3 bases. This CDR3 is built from 15 residues. From germline, CDR1 is SEHNR and CDR2 FQNEAQ (reference sequence). The CDR3 sequence: CASSFGDRRNYEQYF. The CDR3 coding sequence is TGTGCCAGCAGCTTCGGGGACAGGCGGAACTACGAGCAGTACTTC.

The chain carries TRBV29-1 and TRBJ1-3, with D perhaps matching TRBD1 (5 bases). This CDR3 has 13 amino acids. The germline V and J ends were trimmed by 4 bases and 4 bases, with 11 bases remaining between them. CDR1 and CDR2 (germline): SQVTM, ANQGSEA. The CDR3 sequence: CSVVVRVGNTIYF. CDR3 coding DNA: TGCAGCGTTGTGGTCAGGGTCGGAAACACCATATATTTT.

This chain joins TRBV29-1 and TRBJ1-2, with D possibly matching TRBD1 (6 bases). The germline V gene encodes CDR1 SQVTM and CDR2 ANQGSEA. V lost 4 bases and J lost 2, with 14 bases in between. This CDR3 contains 14 residues. Here the CDR3 DNA reads TGCAGCGTTGCTCCACAGGGTTGGAACTATGGCTACACCTTC. Translating gives CSVAPQGWNYGYTF.

The chain recombines TRBV4-1 with TRBJ2-3; 7 bases fit TRBD2. The germline V gene has CDR1 MGHRA and CDR2 YSYEKL. CDR3 length equals 17 residues. V shed 1 base and J 0 bases; nucleotides not matched to a gene: 7. The CDR3 region is CASSQGLLADSTDTQYF. The DNA for the CDR3 is TGCGCCAGCAGCCAAGGCCTGCTAGCGGATAGCACAGATACGCAGTATTTT.

The chain has TRBV27 and TRBJ2-5; TRBD2 matches at 9 bases. Germline-derived CDR1 and CDR2 are MNHEY and SMNVEV (reference sequence). The CDR3 runs to 16 residues. Unmatched junction bases numbered 13, after V lost 6 bases and J lost 5 bases. The CDR3 reads CASSPRGLAGRETQYF. The CDR3, as DNA: TGTGCCAGCAGCCCTCGGGGTCTAGCGGGACGGGAGACCCAGTACTTC.